This T cell receptor (beta chain) was captured by sequencing in a study of shared clonotypes between healthy human individuals. Study results and caveats: Sharing across a handful of donors was seen in approximately 5.2% of naive CD4 clonotypes.

In the authors' workflow: ImmunoSEQ sequences covered only the junction and lacked quality scores; filtering therefore differed. Sequenced by immunoSEQ multiplex PCR; TCRdb stores in-frame clones only, minus some. Clonal size and the V and J genes are those of that table, whereas D and trimming came from the DNA. Of 450,000 to 700,000 clones in the sample, around 95% were seen once. Only CD45RO-negative cells positively selected for CCR7 counted as naive CD8 cells, so terminally differentiated effector memory CD45RA+ cells were excluded. Of note for this clone: Its specificity is unknown.

Germline lookup yields CDR1 MDHEN and CDR2 SYDVKM. This CDR3 has 14 amino acids. V shed 4 bases and J shed 6 bases, with 13 bases lying between them. The sequence came from a young woman in good health. The chain links TRBV28 to TRBJ2-1; D possibly corresponds to TRBD2 (5 bases). Source material: naive CD8+ T cells sorted from blood. The CDR3 coding sequence is TGTGCCAGCAGTTACGCCACTAGTCCCAATGAGCAGTTCTTC. Protein sequence: CASSYATSPNEQFF.